The TCR beta chain described here comes from a study of shared clonotypes between healthy human individuals. Looking at the study overall: Donor composition was a couple of women and three men, aged 18 to 49.

Execution of the assay was at deep level. Data came from immunoSEQ multiplex PCR; TCRdb stores just in-frame clones and leaves some out. The sample shows 530,000 or so clones, 60% to 80% of them seen only once. This CDR3 has 16 residues. Losses at the gene ends were 7 bases for V and 0 bases for J; bases not matched to a gene: 10. The V gene's germline CDR1 is SNHLY and CDR2 FYNNEI. As regards this clone: No antigen is known for it.

Everyone who donated was a Caucasian adult who lived in Nashville, Tennessee. Findings of the study overall: Since donors were few, the genetic and exposure-history diversity represented was limited.

The gene calls are TRBV2 and TRBJ2-3; the match to TRBD2 covers 7 bases. The clonotype comes from a middle-aged woman in good health. Some clones in this sample may be carry-over from other donors' samples. Sequencing used PBMCs. The CDR3 nucleotides are TGTGCCAGCACTTTTCGACTAGCAAAGAGCACAGATACGCAGTATTTT. Its translation is CASTFRLAKSTDTQYF.